One and the same sample provided the 21 T cell receptor beta chains below, sequenced in a study of human T cells and chemical hapten exposure. Time point denoted: patch test 1, 2 weeks after DPC sensitization. The treatment here: therapeutic diphenylcyclopropenone sensitization with weekly scalp DPC. A single record per CDR3 protein comes from TCRdb applying MiXCR to the RACE reads. The sample holds around 160,000 distinct CDR3 sequences; roughly 15% are singletons and the top ten take 1.5% to 2%. The sample here was whole blood, taken in connection with sensitization to the hapten diphenylcyclopropenone (DPC). The source is a woman between 25 and 40 years old with alopecia areata. Some clones in this sample may be carry-over from other donors' samples.

In this sample, this clonotype turned up many times. This rearrangement joins TRBV7-9 to TRBJ2-3; D may be TRBD2 (5 bases). Germline V CDR1 and CDR2: SEHNR, FQNEAQ (reference sequence). The V gene lost 0 bases and the J gene lost 1 base, with 23 bases spanning the gap. This CDR3 is 20 amino acids long. In DNA form, the CDR3 reads TGTGCCAGCAGCTTAGCGGTGCGGGTAGCACCCCAACGGGGCACAGATACGCAGTATTTT. Translated, it gives CASSLAVRVAPQRGTDTQYF. The variable domain in full, completed from reference TRBV7-9 and TRBJ2-3, reads DTGVSQNPRHKITKRGQNVTFRCDPISEHNRLYWYRQTLGQGPEFLTYFQNEAQLEKSRLLSDRFSAERPKGSFSTLEIQRTEQGDSAMYLCASSLAVRVAPQRGTDTQYFGPGTRLTVL.

This clonotype was found many times. A junction end diverges from the germline sequence, so it may reflect a read error. The genes are TRBV9 and TRBJ2-2; 10 bases map to TRBD2. The CDR3 contains 13 residues. Germline loops: CDR1 SGDLS, CDR2 YYNGEE. The CDR3 DNA follows: TGTGCCACCAGCGGGGGGGCGAAGGGGGAGCTGTTTTTT. Translated: CATSGGAKGELFF.

This clonotype was observed a few times. V gene TRBV5-1 combines with J gene TRBJ1-1; 7 nucleotides agree with TRBD1. Germline V gene data show CDR1 as SGHRS and CDR2 as YFSETQ. V gave up 4 bases and J gave up 1 base; unmatched junction bases: 13. The CDR3 length is 17 residues. The CDR3 coding sequence is TGCGCCAGCAGCGGTGGGCCCCGACAGGGTCGGAACACTGAAGCTTTCTTT. Protein sequence: CASSGGPRQGRNTEAFF.

This clonotype was seen more than once but under ten times. The rearrangement joins TRBV20-1 to TRBJ1-2; 8 bases map to TRBD1. The V and J ends lost 7 bases and 0 bases, in that order; junction bases with no gene match: 13. The CDR3 sequence is 16 residues long. Per germline, CDR1 DFQATT and CDR2 SNEGSKA (reference sequence). The CDR3 loop is CSVVLIRTGTNYGYTF. In DNA, the CDR3 is TGCAGTGTCGTCTTGATTAGGACAGGGACTAACTATGGCTACACCTTC.

The chain combines TRBV28 with TRBJ1-5; D may be TRBD1 (5 bases). This CDR3 is 15 amino acids long. Trimming left V 5 bases short and J 6 bases short, with 17 bases between. Per germline, CDR1 MDHEN and CDR2 SYDVKM. CDR3: CASSPRSAGGQPQHF. The CDR3 nucleotides read TGTGCCAGCAGTCCACGTTCCGCCGGGGGTCAGCCCCAGCATTTT.

This clonotype has a handful of counts. The chain combines TRBV5-5 with TRBJ1-3; D remains unclear. CDR1 and CDR2 (germline): SGHKS, YYEKEE (reference sequence). The V gene lost 0 bases and the J gene lost 0 bases, with 7 bases spanning the gap. The CDR3 is 15 amino acids. CDR3 nucleotide sequence: TGTGCCAGCAGCTTGGGGACGATCTCTGGAAACACCATATATTTT. This gives the protein CASSLGTISGNTIYF.

The gene calls are TRBV9 and TRBJ2-3; 8 bases map to TRBD2. CDR3 length: 17 amino acids. The germline gives CDR1 SGDLS, CDR2 YYNGEE. The V gene end was trimmed by 3 bases and the J gene end by 5 bases; junction bases not matched to a gene: 14. This chain's CDR3 is CASSGRRSGEAQDTQYF. CDR3 nucleotides: TGTGCCAGCAGCGGAAGGCGTAGCGGGGAGGCACAAGATACGCAGTATTTT.

Ten or more counts support this clonotype. The chain uses TRBV18 and TRBJ1-3; no reliable D call. The V gene lost 3 bases and the J gene lost 0 bases, with 12 bases spanning the gap. Germline assignment: CDR1 KGHSH and CDR2 LQKENI. CDR3 length: 16 residues. The CDR3 region is CASSPAEGSSGNTIYF. In DNA form, the CDR3 reads TGTGCCAGCTCACCGGCGGAGGGATCCTCTGGAAACACCATATATTTT.

This chain connects TRBV9 to TRBJ2-2, with D possibly TRBD2 on 5 matching bases. Per germline, CDR1 SGDLS and CDR2 YYNGEE. The ends were cut back, 4 bases at V and 4 bases at J, with 11 bases in the middle. There are 14 residues in the CDR3. CDR3 nucleotide sequence: TGTGCCAGCAGCCCCGACGGAGGCACCGGGGAGCTGTTTTTT. This encodes CASSPDGGTGELFF.

This clonotype was counted at least ten times. This chain joins TRBV12-3 or TRBV12-4 and TRBJ2-7, with 10 positions matching TRBD1. The CDR3 runs to 14 residues. With V trimmed by 6 bases and J by 0 bases, 2 bases remained unmatched. The CDR3 here is CASRGTGDSYEQYF. The CDR3 coding sequence is TGTGCCAGCAGGGGGACAGGGGACTCCTACGAGCAGTACTTC.

This chain links TRBV5-1 with TRBJ1-1; D gene unclear. The germline gives CDR1 SGHRS, CDR2 YFSETQ. The length of the CDR3 is 14 residues. Trimming pared 2 bases from V and 0 bases from J, leaving 8 bases between. In DNA, the CDR3 is TGCGCCAGCAGCTTTAGGTGGATGAACACTGAAGCTTTCTTT. It encodes CASSFRWMNTEAFF. Full variable domain (remainder filled in from reference TRBV5-1 and TRBJ1-1): KAGVTQTPRYLIKTRGQQVTLSCSPISGHRSVSWYQQTPGQGLQFLFEYFSETQRNKGNFPGRFSGRQFSNSRSEMNVSTLELGDSALYLCASSFRWMNTEAFFGQGTRLTVV.

This clonotype was seen at least ten times. The V gene is TRBV28, the J gene TRBJ1-1, with D possibly TRBD1 on 6 matching bases. Between the trimmed V and J ends, which lost 3 bases and 0 bases, there was a span of 20 bases. Germline V gene data show CDR1 as MDHEN and CDR2 as SYDVKM. CDR3 length: 18 amino acids. The CDR3 reads CASSFGTVRGLMNTEAFF. In DNA form, the CDR3 reads TGTGCCAGCAGTTTTGGGACCGTCAGGGGACTTATGAACACTGAAGCTTTCTTT.

The genes are TRBV5-4 and TRBJ2-1, with D perhaps TRBD2 (6 bases). The CDR3 is 15 amino acids. Germline-derived CDR1 and CDR2 are SGHNT and YYREEE (reference sequence). V was pared by 7 bases and J by 4 bases, with 18 bases between. This chain's CDR3 is CASLDPGTSYNEQFF. CDR3 nucleotide sequence: TGTGCCAGCTTAGACCCCGGGACTTCTTACAATGAGCAGTTCTTC.

The chain has TRBV28 and TRBJ1-6; D is possibly TRBD1 (6 bases). The CDR3 is made up of 14 amino acids. Germline values: CDR1 MDHEN, CDR2 SYDVKM. V dropped 5 bases and J dropped 6 bases, with 11 bases sitting between them. CDR3 DNA sequence: TGTGCCAGCAGTCCCGGACAGTTTAATTCACCCCTCCACTTT. Translation: CASSPGQFNSPLHF.

The J gene is TRBJ2-3, the V gene TRBV6-5, with TRBD1 matching 10 bases. This CDR3 is built from 15 residues. J was trimmed by 5 bases and V by 6 bases; bases with no gene match: 8. The germline V gene encodes CDR1 MNHEY and CDR2 SVGAGI. The CDR3 DNA follows: TGTGCCAGCAGAAGGACTGGGACAGGGGTAGATACGCAGTATTTT. Amino acid sequence: CASRRTGTGVDTQYF.

The chain joins TRBV4-3 to TRBJ2-5, with 10 bases identical to TRBD2. The CDR3 loop spans 16 amino acids. Trimming took 0 bases from V and 5 from J; bases not matched to a gene: 6. Per the germline V gene, CDR1 is LGHNA and CDR2 is YSLEER. The CDR3 region is CASSQDWSGGVETQYF. The CDR3 DNA reads as TGCGCCAGCAGCCAAGATTGGAGCGGGGGGGTCGAGACCCAGTACTTC.

The V and J genes are TRBV4-1 and TRBJ2-1, with 11 bases that match TRBD2. Germline CDR1 and CDR2: MGHRA and YSYEKL. The CDR3 totals 14 residues. Germline trimming cut 2 bases from V and 11 bases from J; bases unmatched to any gene: 5. DNA of the CDR3: TGCGCCAGCAGCCAACCTCGACTAGCGGGGAAGCAGTTCTTC. It translates to CASSQPRLAGKQFF.

This clonotype was observed many times. V gene TRBV7-2 combines with J gene TRBJ1-3; 8 nucleotides agree with TRBD1. Germline CDR1 SGHTA, CDR2 FQGNSA. The CDR3 is 15 residues long. The J segment lost 2 bases and the V segment lost 7 bases, leaving 7 bases of the junction unmatched. The CDR3 DNA reads as TGTGCCAGCAAAGGACAGGGACCAACTGGAAACACCATATATTTT. Residues: CASKGQGPTGNTIYF.

This clonotype was seen only a few times. V is TRBV18 and J is TRBJ1-1, with a tentative D call TRBD1 (6 bases). Between the trimmed V and J ends, which lost 2 bases and 11 bases, there was a span of 21 bases. The CDR3 extends over 15 amino acids. Germline loops: CDR1 KGHSH, CDR2 LQKENI. Here the CDR3 reads CASSPRGVESLPAFF. The CDR3, as DNA: TGTGCCAGCTCACCAAGGGGGGTAGAAAGTCTTCCGGCTTTCTTT.

Only a few counts were recorded for this clonotype. The chain combines TRBV20-1 with TRBJ1-1; D is uncertain. CDR3 length: 11 amino acids. The germline CDR1 and CDR2 sequences are DFQATT and SNEGSKA (reference sequence). V was cut by 2 bases and J by 3 bases, with 4 bases left in between. CDR3 residues: CSARKDTEAFF. The CDR3, as DNA: TGCAGTGCTAGAAAAGACACTGAAGCTTTCTTT.

This clonotype has at least ten counts. The rearrangement joins TRBV20-1 to TRBJ2-1; 11 bases align to TRBD2. CDR3 length equals 12 residues. Unmatched junction bases numbered 3, after V lost 0 bases and J lost 14 bases. Germline assignment: CDR1 DFQATT and CDR2 SNEGSKA (reference sequence). The CDR3 nucleotides are TGCAGTGCTAGAGATTCTAGCGGGAGGAAGTTCTTC. This sequence encodes CSARDSSGRKFF.